These T cell receptor beta chains were read from a single sample in a study of CD8 T cells in ankylosing spondylitis. MiXCR, run by TCRdb on the 5' RACE reads, gives a single entry per CDR3 protein. The table records 350,000 to 450,000 distinct CDR3 sequences, more than 20% of them present only once. Sequencing was carried out using blood, either unsorted or a sorted T cell fraction (not recorded which). These receptors came from a male donor with ankylosing spondylitis or in good health (not recorded which). CDR3s include the opening cysteine and the closing phenylalanine or tryptophan. A D gene is named only where the DNA matches it firmly. Clone size is not always given. Where it is, it says once, few, many or a class for expanded clones.

d_gene	v_gene	j_gene	abundance	CDR3nt	CDR3aa
NA	TRBV2	TRBJ1-1	NA	TGTGCCAGCAGTGACGGGGATTTAGACACTGAAGCTTTCTTT	CASSDGDLDTEAFF
TRBD2	TRBV27	TRBJ2-1	few	TGTGCCAGCAGTCTCAGAGCGGGGCCCTACAATGAGCAGTTCTTC	CASSLRAGPYNEQFF
NA	TRBV7-9	TRBJ2-7	few	TGTGCCAGCAGCTTTGGGCAGATTAACGAGCAGTACTTC	CASSFGQINEQYF
NA	TRBV9	TRBJ2-7	few	TGTGCCAGCAGCGGCCTTAGCGGTTTCGTCCTCTACGAGCAGTACTTC	CASSGLSGFVLYEQYF
TRBD1	TRBV3-1	TRBJ2-6	NA	TGTGCCAGCCGACAGGACAGGATGGCTGGGGCCAACGTCCTGACTTTC	CASRQDRMAGANVLTF
TRBD1	TRBV14	TRBJ2-5	NA	TGTGCCAGCAGCCAAGTTAGCAGGGGGCGCGGAGAGACCCAGTACTTC	CASSQVSRGRGETQYF
TRBD1	TRBV2	TRBJ1-4	few	TGTGCCAGCAGACTCGAAGGGGGCGGTGAAAAACTGTTTTTT	CASRLEGGGEKLFF
NA	TRBV29-1	TRBJ1-1	few	TGCAGCGCCCGCGGGGGCACTGAAGACACTGAAGCTTTCTTT	CSARGGTEDTEAFF
NA	TRBV21-1	TRBJ2-1	NA	TGTGCCAGCAGCAAAGAAGGCGGGACAGGGGGTGTCCTTGAGCAGTTCTTC	CASSKEGGTGGVLEQFF
TRBD1	TRBV4-1	TRBJ2-7	few	TGCGCCAGCAGCTTCCGGACAGGGACTTTCTCCTACGAGCAGTACTTC	CASSFRTGTFSYEQYF
NA	TRBV19	TRBJ1-5	few	TGTGCCAGTAGTATTATGGGGTTAACGAATCAGCCCCAGCATTTT	CASSIMGLTNQPQHF
NA	TRBV29-1	TRBJ2-1	few	TGCAGCTTAGGGAGGAGATCCTACAATGAGCAGTTCTTC	CSLGRRSYNEQFF
TRBD1	TRBV4-1	TRBJ2-7	NA	TGCGCCAGCAGCCAAACCTTCAAGACAGGGGGCCGCCCATCTTACGAGCAGTACTTC	CASSQTFKTGGRPSYEQYF
TRBD2	TRBV29-1	TRBJ2-1	NA	TGCAGCGCCGGGGGGGACTCCAAATCCCCGTTCTTC	CSAGGDSKSPFF
NA	TRBV5-6	TRBJ2-7	NA	TGTGCCAGCAGCGGAATCCAACTCTACGAGCAGTACTTC	CASSGIQLYEQYF
NA	TRBV4-1	TRBJ2-3	NA	TGCGCCAGCAGCCAAGAAGCAGGCGGTCGGGCAGATACGCAGTATTTT	CASSQEAGGRADTQYF
NA	TRBV20-1	TRBJ2-3	many	TGCAGTGCTCCTGCCGAGGGCACAGATACGCAGTATTTT	CSAPAEGTDTQYF
NA	TRBV29-1	TRBJ2-1	few	TGCAGCGTTGCCGGGCAGGCCTCCTACAATGAGCAGTTCTTC	CSVAGQASYNEQFF
TRBD2	TRBV6-1	TRBJ2-3	few	TGTGCCAGCAGTGAAGCTACAGCGGGGTACACAGATACGCAGTATTTT	CASSEATAGYTDTQYF
NA	TRBV20-1	TRBJ2-2	few	TGCAGTGCTAGAGGGGGGGGCTCGAACACCGGGGAGCTGTTTTTT	CSARGGGSNTGELFF
NA	TRBV29-1	TRBJ2-7	few	TGCAGCGTTGAAACGACAGGGCGGGACTACGAGCAGTACTTC	CSVETTGRDYEQYF
TRBD1	TRBV29-1	TRBJ2-7	NA	TGCAGCGTTGAAATGTCCGACAGGGGGGACTACGAGCAGTACTTC	CSVEMSDRGDYEQYF
NA	TRBV15	TRBJ2-6	many	TGTGCCACCAGCGAACGGGGGTCTGGGGCCAACGTCCTGACTTTC	CATSERGSGANVLTF
NA	TRBV15	TRBJ2-7	NA	TGTGCCACCAGGAGAGATTTGGGCGTAGGCTACGAGCAGTACTTC	CATRRDLGVGYEQYF
NA	TRBV12-3/TRBV12-4	TRBJ2-7	NA	TGTGCCAGCACCACCTCACTCCGCACGTACGAGCAGTACTTC	CASTTSLRTYEQYF
TRBD2	TRBV10-2	TRBJ2-1	NA	TGCGCCAGCAGTATACTAGCGGGGGGGGACAATGAGCAGTTCTTC	CASSILAGGDNEQFF